This TCR beta chain was captured in a study of PD-1 blockade in classical Hodgkin lymphoma. Findings of the study overall: Newly diagnosed patients had baseline TCR diversity that was reportedly lower than that of healthy donors. Anyone who began nivolumab under 1 year after ASCT was excluded.

Every patient relapsed after autologous stem cell transplantation, and brentuximab vedotin exposure varied. Applied to thawed PBMCs, magnetic negative selection was the method used to isolate CD8+ T cells. The CDR3 totals 15 residues. Germline CDR1 and CDR2: MGHRA and YSYEKL. V lost 2 bases, J lost 0 bases, and 11 bases lay in between. Note on this clone: As yet, its antigen is unknown.

This table comes from immunoSEQ multiplex PCR, and its TCRdb copy is limited to in-frame clones, with some not included. Of around 970 clones listed, around 83% are singletons. This sample comprised CD8+ T cells from blood, obtained at baseline. This clonotype was obtained from a human donor with classical Hodgkin lymphoma. The chain uses TRBV4-1 and TRBJ2-7, with no clear D. The CDR3 DNA sequence: TGCGCCAGCAGCCAAAGAACCGAGAGCTCCTACGAGCAGTACTTC. Translated: CASSQRTESSYEQYF.